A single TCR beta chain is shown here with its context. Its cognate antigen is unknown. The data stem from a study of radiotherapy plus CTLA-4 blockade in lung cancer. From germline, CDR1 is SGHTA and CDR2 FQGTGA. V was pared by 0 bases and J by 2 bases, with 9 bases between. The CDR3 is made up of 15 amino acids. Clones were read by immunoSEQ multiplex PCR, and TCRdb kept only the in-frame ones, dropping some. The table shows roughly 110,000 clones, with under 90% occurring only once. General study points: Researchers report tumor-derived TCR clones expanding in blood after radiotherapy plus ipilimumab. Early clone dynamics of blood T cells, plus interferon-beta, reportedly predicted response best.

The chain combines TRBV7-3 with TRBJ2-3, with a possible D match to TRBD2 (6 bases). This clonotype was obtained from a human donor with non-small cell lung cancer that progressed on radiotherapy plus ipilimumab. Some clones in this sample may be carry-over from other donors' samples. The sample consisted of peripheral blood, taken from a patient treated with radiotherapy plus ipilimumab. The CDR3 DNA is TGTGCCAGCAGCTTAACGGAGGACTACACAGATACGCAGTATTTT. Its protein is CASSLTEDYTDTQYF.